This T cell receptor (beta chain) was recorded in a study of T cell responses to AZD1222 COVID-19 vaccine (dated by TCRdb to the early 2020s). For the wider study: AZD1222 recipients given second doses at about 4 weeks or at about 12 weeks were pooled, since spike-specific TCR depth and breadth were not found to differ between the two schedules. A total of 233 trial participants underwent TCR sequencing, of whom more than 200 had received two doses of AZD1222 and some 26 had received two doses of the MenACWY control vaccine. Trial participants were enrolled into age subgroups of 18-55, 56-69 and 70-plus years, which contained roughly 150, 30 and 60 TCR-sequenced participants, respectively.

This clone was picked up one time. The target of this receptor is not known. Base qualities were left out, and no much larger clone turns up one base away. The CDR3 regions of human TCRbeta chains were analyzed by immunosequencing. As for how the authors treated the data: TCRs in the repertoires were compared against a reference library of SARS-CoV-2-specific TCRs that had been generated with the MIRA antigen-specificity platform. Breadth was defined as the fraction of unique TCRs that were SARS-CoV-2-associated, and depth was defined as the fraction of total T cells that were SARS-CoV-2-associated. Using the MIRA data, each spike-specific TCR was mapped to the spike region that the TCR reacts to and placed in a CD4 or CD8 class. Log10-transformed breadth and depth values were compared by one-way ANOVA with Sidak's multiple comparisons tests. TCRdb mirrors the immuneACCESS table, restricted to in-frame sequences. Some clones are absent from its copies; in checked studies, under half trace to an unresolved V gene, and the reason for the others is unknown. The DNA was the basis for D and trimming; V, J and clone size are from that table. The sample contains about 93,000 clones, approximately 86% of them found a single time. The top ten clonotypes cover approximately 6.8% of the sample.

The time point label corresponds to: baseline before first vaccination. Vaccinee samples were obtained from the UK trials COV001 and COV002, which included a single-blind randomized controlled phase 2/3 trial of AZD1222 (ChAdOx1 nCoV-19) in healthy adults. Trial participant PBMC samples were collected at day 0 and day 28 after the second dose for TCRbeta chain sequencing. Points the paper makes about the study in general: Nearly half of unique spike-specific TCRs reportedly recognized epitopes outside regions mutated in the B.1.351 and B.1.1.7 variants. Only 5 to 7 AZD1222 recipients were SARS-CoV-2 seropositive at baseline, limiting conclusions about previously exposed vaccinees. Participants were mostly white British, with more females than males. The authors suggested clonal diversity may have been underestimated. The whole spike protein was spanned by vaccine-associated CD4 TCRs, and dominant responses were seen in regions 160-218 and 743-854. Because no day 14 peak-response samples were available, the repertoires could be characterized only after the peak T cell response. After two AZD1222 doses, spike-specific TCR breadth and depth were significantly higher than at day 0 and than in MenACWY recipients. The 56-69-year group was small, and its depth increase did not reach significance, likely because of low power.

The germline ends are 8 bases apart after V is trimmed by 2 bases and J by 1 base. The CDR3 runs 14 residues from the cysteine to the phenylalanine. Only the CDR3 portion is preserved as DNA: 42 bases, with reading frame beginning at the first base. The germline V gene provides CDR1 MNHNS and CDR2 SASEGT. The chain joins TRBV6-1 to TRBJ1-2; no D gene call is confident. This TCR was sampled from an adult in good health. The starting material was peripheral blood, obtained on day 0 of AZD1222 vaccination. The CDR3 is CASSEQDGNYGYTF. At the DNA level, the sequence is TGTGCCAGCAGTGAACAGGATGGTAACTATGGCTACACCTTC.